Here is one TCR beta chain with its context. Random hexamers served to reverse transcribe roughly 0.45 to 1 ug RNA. A single record per CDR3 protein comes from TCRdb applying MiXCR to the immunoSEQ multiplex PCR reads. The table includes 200,000 to 300,000 distinct CDR3 sequences, 90% to 96% detected once. The source of the sample is a study of CD8 T cells in Susac syndrome. Turning to the study itself: Among the Susac syndrome patients who underwent sequencing, roughly 6 had clinically active disease, while fewer than ten of them were in remission. Patients with Susac syndrome were therapy-naive, on corticosteroids, or on intravenous immunoglobulin alone at the time that blood was drawn.

The CDR3 has 14 amino acids. Germline lookup yields CDR1 DFQATT and CDR2 SNEGSKA (reference sequence). The V and J ends lost 6 bases and 2 bases, in that order; junction bases with no gene match: 8. Specimen: CD4+ T cells from PBMCs. The clonotype comes from a human donor with Susac syndrome. V usage is TRBV20-1 and J usage is TRBJ1-2, with 8 positions matching TRBD1. In DNA form, the CDR3 reads TGCAGTGCGACCGTGGGACAGGACAACTATGGCTACACCTTC. Translating it yields CSATVGQDNYGYTF.